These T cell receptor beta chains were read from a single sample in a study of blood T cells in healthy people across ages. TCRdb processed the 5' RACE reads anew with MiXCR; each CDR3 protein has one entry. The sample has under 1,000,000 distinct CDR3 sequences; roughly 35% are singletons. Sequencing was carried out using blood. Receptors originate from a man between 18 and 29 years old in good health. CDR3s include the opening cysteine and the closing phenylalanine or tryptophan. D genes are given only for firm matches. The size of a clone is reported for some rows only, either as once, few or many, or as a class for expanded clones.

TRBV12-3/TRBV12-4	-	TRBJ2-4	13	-	CASSVWRGNIQYF	TGTGCCAGCAGTGTGTGGCGAGGGAACATTCAGTACTTC
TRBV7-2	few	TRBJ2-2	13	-	CASSLLEAGELFF	TGTGCCAGCAGCTTATTAGAGGCCGGGGAGCTGTTTTTT
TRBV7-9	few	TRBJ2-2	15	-	CASSLRGSDTGELFF	TGTGCCAGCAGCTTACGAGGGTCAGACACCGGGGAGCTGTTTTTT
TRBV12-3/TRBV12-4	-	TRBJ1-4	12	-	CASRRNREKLFF	TGTGCCAGCAGGCGAAACAGGGAGAAACTGTTTTTT
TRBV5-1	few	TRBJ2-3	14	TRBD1	CASSTDRATDTQYF	TGCGCCAGCAGCACGGACAGGGCCACAGATACGCAGTATTTT
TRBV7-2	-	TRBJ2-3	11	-	CASSSRDDPYF	TGTGCCAGCAGCTCACGGGACGACCCGTATTTT
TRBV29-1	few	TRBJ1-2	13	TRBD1	CSVERPGGYGYTF	TGCAGCGTTGAAAGGCCAGGGGGGTATGGCTACACCTTC
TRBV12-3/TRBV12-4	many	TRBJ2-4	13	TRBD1	CASSFSTGVLQYF	TGTGCCAGCAGTTTTAGTACAGGGGTACTTCAGTACTTC
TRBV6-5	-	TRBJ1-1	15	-	CASSYEGPVNTEAFF	TGTGCCAGCAGTTATGAGGGGCCCGTGAACACTGAAGCTTTCTTT
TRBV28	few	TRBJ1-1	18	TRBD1	CASSLRAGQGPWNTEAFF	TGTGCCAGCAGTTTAAGGGCGGGACAGGGACCCTGGAACACTGAAGCTTTCTTT
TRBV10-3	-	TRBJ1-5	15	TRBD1	CAISESGTGDQPQHF	TGTGCCATCAGTGAGTCGGGGACAGGGGATCAGCCCCAGCATTTT
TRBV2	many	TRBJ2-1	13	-	CASSGASVYEQFF	TGTGCCAGCAGTGGGGCTAGCGTCTATGAGCAGTTCTTC
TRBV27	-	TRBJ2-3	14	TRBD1	CASSHRDRVDTQYF	TGTGCCAGCAGTCACAGGGACAGGGTCGATACGCAGTATTTT
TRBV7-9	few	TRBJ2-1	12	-	CASSLENNEQFF	TGTGCCAGCAGCTTAGAAAACAATGAGCAGTTCTTC
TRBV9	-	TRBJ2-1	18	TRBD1	CASSFSIWDRVSYNEQFF	TGTGCCAGCAGCTTTTCAATCTGGGACAGGGTCTCCTACAATGAGCAGTTCTTC
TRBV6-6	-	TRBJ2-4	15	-	CASSYSTAGENKQYF	TGTGCCAGCAGTTACTCGACGGCAGGGGAGAACAAGCAGTACTTC
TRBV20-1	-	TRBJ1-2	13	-	CSASTGTLYGYTF	TGCAGTGCTAGCACAGGGACTCTCTATGGCTACACCTTC
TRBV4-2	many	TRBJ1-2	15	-	CASSQGVRENYGYTF	TGTGCCAGCAGCCAAGGAGTCAGGGAAAACTATGGCTACACCTTC